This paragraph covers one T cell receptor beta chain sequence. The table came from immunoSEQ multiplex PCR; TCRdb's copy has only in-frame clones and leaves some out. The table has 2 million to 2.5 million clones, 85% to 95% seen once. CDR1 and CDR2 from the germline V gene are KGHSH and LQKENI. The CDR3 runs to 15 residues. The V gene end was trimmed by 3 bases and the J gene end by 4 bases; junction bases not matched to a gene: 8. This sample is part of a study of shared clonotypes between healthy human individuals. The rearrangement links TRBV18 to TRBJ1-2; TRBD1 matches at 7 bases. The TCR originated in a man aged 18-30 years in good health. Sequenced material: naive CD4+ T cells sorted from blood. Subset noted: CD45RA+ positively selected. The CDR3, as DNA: TGTGCCAGCTCACCCGGAGAAAGACAGGGCTATGGCTACACCTTC. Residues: CASSPGERQGYGYTF.